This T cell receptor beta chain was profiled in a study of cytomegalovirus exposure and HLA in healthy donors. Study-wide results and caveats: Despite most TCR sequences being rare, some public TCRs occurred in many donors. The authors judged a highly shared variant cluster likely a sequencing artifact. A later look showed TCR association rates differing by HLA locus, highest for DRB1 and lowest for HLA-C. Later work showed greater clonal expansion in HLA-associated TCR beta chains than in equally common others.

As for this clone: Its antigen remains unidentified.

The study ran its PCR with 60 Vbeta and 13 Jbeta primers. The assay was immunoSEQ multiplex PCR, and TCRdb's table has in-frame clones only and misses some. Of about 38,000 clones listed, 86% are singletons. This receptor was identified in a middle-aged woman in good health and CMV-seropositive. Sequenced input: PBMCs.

The CDR3 sequence: CASSFGTVNTGELFF. CDR3 sequence (DNA): TGTGCCAGCAGCTTTGGGACAGTAAACACCGGGGAGCTGTTTTTT. The V call is TRBV11-2, the J call TRBJ2-2; 7 bases are shared with TRBD1. Per germline, CDR1 SGHAT and CDR2 FQNNGV. V trimming: 3 bases; J trimming: 2 bases; junction bases outside the gene matches: 3. The CDR3 runs 15 residues.